This is a list of T cell receptor beta chains from one sample in a study of cytomegalovirus exposure and HLA in healthy donors. Repertoires were generated with immunoSEQ multiplex PCR, while TCRdb's copy carries only in-frame clones and drops some. In the table there are roughly 220,000 clones, 55% to 75% of which are singletons. Sequencing was carried out using PBMCs. All receptors derive from a man between 40 and 49 years old in good health and CMV-seropositive. CDR3s include the opening cysteine and the closing phenylalanine or tryptophan. Each record gives: J gene, D gene, V gene, CDR3 protein. The D gene is left open where the match is weak.

TRBJ2-2 NA TRBV4-2 CASSRRANTGELFF
TRBJ2-7 TRBD2 TRBV7-9 CAIDAGGTSGGTEQYF
TRBJ1-4 TRBD1 TRBV5-4 CASSLKGAGASEKLFF
TRBJ1-5 NA TRBV6-1 CASTQRGREGQPQHF
TRBJ2-5 NA TRBV28 CASSLGMTQETQYF
TRBJ2-3 TRBD1 TRBV6-4 CASSANTGAHTDTQYF
TRBJ2-3 TRBD2 TRBV7-9 CASSSLAGPDTQYF
TRBJ1-1 NA TRBV9 CASTLDWGSVITEAFF
TRBJ2-7 NA TRBV15 CATSRPTTDRYEQYF
TRBJ1-4 TRBD1 TRBV5-6 CASSWGTAREKLFF
TRBJ1-4 NA TRBV5-8 CASRRDTQLGEKLFF
TRBJ1-1 NA TRBV7-9 CASSLQGVFTEAFF
TRBJ2-1 NA TRBV4-1 CASSQDQMRVDEQFF
TRBJ2-5 NA TRBV5-1 CASSSTDRLQETQYF
TRBJ1-2 TRBD1 TRBV7-9 CASSKPGTGGNYGYTF
TRBJ1-3 NA TRBV27 CASRELSGNTIYF
TRBJ1-2 NA TRBV5-4 CASSLARTYGYTF
TRBJ2-3 TRBD2 TRBV19 CASSMPLSGTTDTQYF
NA TRBD2 TRBV4-1 CASSQETSGGVYEQYF
TRBJ1-1 NA TRBV29-1 CSVEGPLRGTEAFF
TRBJ1-1 TRBD1 TRBV18 CASSTFGRQGSSRTEAFF
TRBJ1-1 NA TRBV5-8 CASSWAGGRSEAFF
TRBJ2-1 TRBD2 TRBV6-5 CASRAGGHNEQFF
TRBJ2-2 NA TRBV6-1 CANGQKNTGELSF
TRBJ1-6 NA TRBV5-4 CASSLNRVSNSPLHF
TRBJ2-7 TRBD2 TRBV11-2 CASSFKLAGGTPIPYEQYF
TRBJ2-7 NA TRBV27 CASRGPGGGYEQYF
TRBJ2-1 NA TRBV6-5 CASSRLGGSYNEQFF
TRBJ2-7 NA TRBV5-4 CASSLGGLGQAYEQYF
TRBJ2-7 NA TRBV11-2 CASSLDGLNFYEQYF
TRBJ2-4 NA TRBV28 CASSFHKNIQYF
TRBJ2-6 TRBD1 TRBV4-1 CASSQVGTGEASGANVLTF
TRBJ1-3 TRBD1 TRBV6-1 CASSAQQGSTGNTIYF
TRBJ2-6 TRBD1 TRBV6-1 CASSEASTGQRANVLTF